This T cell receptor beta chain was identified during a study of cytomegalovirus exposure and HLA in healthy donors. Points from the study as a whole: In vitro checks showed that a few CMV-associated chains really do target CMV antigens. Researchers counted 164 TCR beta chains as cytomegalovirus-associated.

The CDR3 has 12 amino acids. With 5 bases removed from V and 9 bases from J, the gap between germline ends came to 11 bases. The germline gives CDR1 SGHTA, CDR2 FQGNSA. Donors counted as nominally healthy when sampled, yet unrecorded immune exposures were likely. PCR amplification relied on 60 Vbeta primers (plus 13 Jbeta primers). Study processing details: Unique TCR beta chains numbered 60 million to 100 million in a later analysis, with roughly 10 million shared. The method was immunoSEQ multiplex PCR; TCRdb's version includes in-frame clones alone and lacks a portion of them. V, J and clone size derive from that table, while D and trimming were established from the DNA sequence. The sample carries some 170,000 clones, over 75% recorded once. This clone was recorded many times. Antigen specificity is unknown.

The clonotype was recovered from a woman aged 25 to 39 in good health and CMV-seronegative. Sequencing was carried out using PBMCs. The V and J genes are TRBV7-2 and TRBJ1-5; no definite D call. Here the CDR3 DNA reads TGTGCCAGCAGCGTACAAGTTGGGCCCCAGCATTTT. Protein product: CASSVQVGPQHF. Complete variable domain (other parts from reference TRBV7-2 and TRBJ1-5): GAGVSQSPSNKVTEKGKDVELRCDPISGHTALYWYRQSLGQGLEFLIYFQGNSAPDKSGLPSDRFSAERTGGSVSTLTIQRTQQEDSAVYLCASSVQVGPQHFGDGTRLSIL.